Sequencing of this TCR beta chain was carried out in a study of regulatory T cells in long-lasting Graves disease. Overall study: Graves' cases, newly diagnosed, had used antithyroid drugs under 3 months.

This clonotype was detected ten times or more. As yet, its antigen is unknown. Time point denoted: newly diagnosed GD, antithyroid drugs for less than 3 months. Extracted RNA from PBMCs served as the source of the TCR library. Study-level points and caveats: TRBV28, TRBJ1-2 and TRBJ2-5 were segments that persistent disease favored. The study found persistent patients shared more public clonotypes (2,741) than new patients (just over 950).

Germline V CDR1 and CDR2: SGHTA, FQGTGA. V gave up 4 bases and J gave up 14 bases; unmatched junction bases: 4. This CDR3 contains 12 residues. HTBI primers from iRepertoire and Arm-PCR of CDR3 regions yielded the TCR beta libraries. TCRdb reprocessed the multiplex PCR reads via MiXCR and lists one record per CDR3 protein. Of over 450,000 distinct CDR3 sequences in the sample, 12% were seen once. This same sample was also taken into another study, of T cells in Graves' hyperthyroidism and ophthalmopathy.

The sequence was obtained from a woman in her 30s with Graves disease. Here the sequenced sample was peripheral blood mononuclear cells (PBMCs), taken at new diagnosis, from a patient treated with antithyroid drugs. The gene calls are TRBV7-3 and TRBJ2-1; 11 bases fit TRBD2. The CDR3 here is CASSSLAGVKFF. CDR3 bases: TGTGCCAGCAGCTCACTAGCGGGAGTTAAGTTCTTC.